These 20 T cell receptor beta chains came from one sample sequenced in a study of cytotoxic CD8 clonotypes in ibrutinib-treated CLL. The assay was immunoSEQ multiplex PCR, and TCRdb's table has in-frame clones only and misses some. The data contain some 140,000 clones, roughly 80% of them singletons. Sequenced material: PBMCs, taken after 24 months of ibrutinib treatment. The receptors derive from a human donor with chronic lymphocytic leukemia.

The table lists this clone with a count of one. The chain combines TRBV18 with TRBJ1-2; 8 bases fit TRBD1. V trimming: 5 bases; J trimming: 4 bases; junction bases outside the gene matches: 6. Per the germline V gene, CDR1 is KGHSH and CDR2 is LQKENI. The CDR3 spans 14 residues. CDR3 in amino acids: CASSAGTGLYGYTF. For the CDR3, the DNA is TGTGCCAGCTCAGCCGGGACAGGACTCTATGGCTACACCTTC.

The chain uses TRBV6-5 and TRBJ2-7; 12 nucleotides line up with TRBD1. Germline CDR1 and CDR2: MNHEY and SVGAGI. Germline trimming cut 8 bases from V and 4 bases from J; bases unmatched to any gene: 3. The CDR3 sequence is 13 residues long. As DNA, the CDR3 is TGTGCCAGCGGGGACAGGGGGCCGTACGAGCAGTACTTC. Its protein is CASGDRGPYEQYF.

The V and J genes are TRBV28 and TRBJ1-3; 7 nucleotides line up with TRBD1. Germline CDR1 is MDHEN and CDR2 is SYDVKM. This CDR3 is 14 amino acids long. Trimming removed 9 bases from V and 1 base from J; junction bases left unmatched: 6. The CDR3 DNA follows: TGTGCCAGTGTTCAGGGGGGGTCTGGAAACACCATATATTTT. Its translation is CASVQGGSGNTIYF.

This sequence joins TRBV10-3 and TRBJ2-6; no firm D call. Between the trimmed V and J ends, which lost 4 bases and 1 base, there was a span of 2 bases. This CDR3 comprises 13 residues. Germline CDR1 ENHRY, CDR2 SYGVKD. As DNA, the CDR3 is TGTGCCATCAGTGGGTCTGGGGCCAACGTCCTGACTTTC. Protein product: CAISGSGANVLTF.

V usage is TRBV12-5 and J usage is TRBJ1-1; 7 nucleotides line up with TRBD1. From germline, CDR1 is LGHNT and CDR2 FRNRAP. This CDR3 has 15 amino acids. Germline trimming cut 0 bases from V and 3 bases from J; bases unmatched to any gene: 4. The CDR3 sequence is CASGLVSGGYTEAFF. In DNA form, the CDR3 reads TGTGCTAGTGGTTTGGTATCAGGGGGTTACACTGAAGCTTTCTTT.

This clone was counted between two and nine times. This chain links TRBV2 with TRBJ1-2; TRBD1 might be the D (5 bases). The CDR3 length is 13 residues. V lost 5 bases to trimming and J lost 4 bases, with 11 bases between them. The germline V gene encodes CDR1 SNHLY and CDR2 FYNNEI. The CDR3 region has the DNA TGTGCCAGCAGTCAGGGATTTGCCTATGGCTACACCTTC. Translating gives CASSQGFAYGYTF.

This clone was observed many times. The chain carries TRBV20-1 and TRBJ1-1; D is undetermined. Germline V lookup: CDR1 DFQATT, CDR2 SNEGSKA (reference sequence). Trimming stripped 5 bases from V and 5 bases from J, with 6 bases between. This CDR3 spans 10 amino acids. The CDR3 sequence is CSAEWTEAFF. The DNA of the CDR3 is TGCAGTGCTGAGTGGACTGAAGCTTTCTTT.

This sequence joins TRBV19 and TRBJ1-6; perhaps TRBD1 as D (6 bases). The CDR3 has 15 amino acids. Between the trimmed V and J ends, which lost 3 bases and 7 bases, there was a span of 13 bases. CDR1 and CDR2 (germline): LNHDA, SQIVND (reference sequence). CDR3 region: CASSIGGARNSPLHF. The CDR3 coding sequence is TGTGCCAGTAGTATCGGGGGGGCGAGGAATTCACCCCTCCACTTT. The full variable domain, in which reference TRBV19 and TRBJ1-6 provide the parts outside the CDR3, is DGGITQSPKYLFRKEGQNVTLSCEQNLNHDAMYWYRQDPGQGLRLIYYSQIVNDFQKGDIAEGYSVSREKKESFPLTVTSAQKNPTAFYLCASSIGGARNSPLHFGNGTRLTVT.

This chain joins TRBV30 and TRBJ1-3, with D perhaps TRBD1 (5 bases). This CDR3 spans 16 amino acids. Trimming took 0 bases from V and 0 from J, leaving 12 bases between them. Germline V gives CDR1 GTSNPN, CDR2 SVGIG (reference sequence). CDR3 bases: TGTGCCTGGAGTGTCTGGGGGGGGGTCTCTGGAAACACCATATATTTT. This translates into CAWSVWGGVSGNTIYF.

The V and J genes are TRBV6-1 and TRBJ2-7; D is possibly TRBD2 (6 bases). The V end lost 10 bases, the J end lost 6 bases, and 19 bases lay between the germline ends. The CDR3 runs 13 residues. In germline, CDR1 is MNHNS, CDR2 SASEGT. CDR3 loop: CAIRGGAGLEQYF. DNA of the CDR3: TGTGCCATCCGAGGAGGGGCAGGTCTCGAGCAGTACTTC.

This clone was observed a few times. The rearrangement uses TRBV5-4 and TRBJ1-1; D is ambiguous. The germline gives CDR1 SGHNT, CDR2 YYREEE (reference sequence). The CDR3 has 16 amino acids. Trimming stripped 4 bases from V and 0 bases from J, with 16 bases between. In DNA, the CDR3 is TGTGCCAGCAGCCGTCCGGGAGTTGGAATGAACACTGAAGCTTTCTTT. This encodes CASSRPGVGMNTEAFF. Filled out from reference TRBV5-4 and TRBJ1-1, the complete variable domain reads ETGVTQSPTHLIKTRGQQVTLRCSSQSGHNTVSWYQQALGQGPQFIFQYYREEENGRGNFPPRFSGLQFPNYSSELNVNALELDDSALYLCASSRPGVGMNTEAFFGQGTRLTVV.

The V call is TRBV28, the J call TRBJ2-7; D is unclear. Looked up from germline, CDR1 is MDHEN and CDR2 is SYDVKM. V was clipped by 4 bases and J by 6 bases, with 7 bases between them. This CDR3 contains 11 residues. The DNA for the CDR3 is TGTGCCAGCAGTTCAGTGGTCGAGCAGTACTTC. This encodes CASSSVVEQYF.

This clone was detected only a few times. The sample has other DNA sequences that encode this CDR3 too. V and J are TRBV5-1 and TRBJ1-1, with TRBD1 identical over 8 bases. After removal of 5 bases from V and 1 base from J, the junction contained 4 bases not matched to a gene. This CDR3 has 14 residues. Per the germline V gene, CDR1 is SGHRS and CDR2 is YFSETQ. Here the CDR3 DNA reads TGCGCCAGCAGTCCCGGGACAGGGAACACTGAAGCTTTCTTT. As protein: CASSPGTGNTEAFF.

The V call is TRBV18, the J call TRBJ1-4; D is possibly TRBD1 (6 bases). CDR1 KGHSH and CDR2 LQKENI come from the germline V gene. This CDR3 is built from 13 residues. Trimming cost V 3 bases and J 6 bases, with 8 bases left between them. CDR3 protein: CASSPGGHEKLFF. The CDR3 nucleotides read TGTGCCAGCTCACCCGGGGGCCATGAAAAACTGTTTTTT.

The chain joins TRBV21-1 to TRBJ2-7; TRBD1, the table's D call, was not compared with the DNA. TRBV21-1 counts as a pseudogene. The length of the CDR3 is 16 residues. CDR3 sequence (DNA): TGTGCCAGCAGCAAAGGGGACAGGGGCCGCTCCTACGAGCAGTACTTC. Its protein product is CASSKGDRGRSYEQYF.

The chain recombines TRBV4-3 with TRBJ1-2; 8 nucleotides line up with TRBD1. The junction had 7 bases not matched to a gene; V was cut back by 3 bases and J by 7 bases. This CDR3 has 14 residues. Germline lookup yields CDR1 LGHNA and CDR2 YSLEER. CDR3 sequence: CASSQDRVTAGYTF. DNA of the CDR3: TGCGCCAGCAGCCAGGACAGGGTAACGGCTGGCTACACCTTC.

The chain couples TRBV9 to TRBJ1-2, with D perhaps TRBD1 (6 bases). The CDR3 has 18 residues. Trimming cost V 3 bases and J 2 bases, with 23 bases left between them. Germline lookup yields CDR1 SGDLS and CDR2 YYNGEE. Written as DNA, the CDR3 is TGTGCCAGCAGCGCTGGGGGGCGAGGGGATAGGGGCAACTATGGCTACACCTTC. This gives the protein CASSAGGRGDRGNYGYTF.

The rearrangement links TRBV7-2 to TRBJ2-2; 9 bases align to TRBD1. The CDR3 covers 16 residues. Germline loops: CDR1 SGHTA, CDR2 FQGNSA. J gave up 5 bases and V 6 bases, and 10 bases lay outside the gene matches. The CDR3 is CASRPPGQGLTGELFF. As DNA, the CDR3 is TGTGCCAGCAGACCTCCGGGACAGGGTTTAACCGGGGAGCTGTTTTTT.

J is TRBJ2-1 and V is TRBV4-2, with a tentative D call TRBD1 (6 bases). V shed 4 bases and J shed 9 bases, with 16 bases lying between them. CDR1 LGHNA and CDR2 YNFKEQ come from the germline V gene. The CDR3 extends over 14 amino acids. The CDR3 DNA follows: TGTGCCAGCAGCCCCCGGGACATCGGCGGTGAGCAGTTCTTC. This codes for CASSPRDIGGEQFF.

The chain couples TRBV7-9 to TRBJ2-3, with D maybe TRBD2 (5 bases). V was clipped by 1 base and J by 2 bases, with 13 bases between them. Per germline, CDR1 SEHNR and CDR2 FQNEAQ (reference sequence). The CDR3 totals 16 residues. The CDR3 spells CASSLESGGSTDTQYF. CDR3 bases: TGTGCCAGCAGCTTAGAGTCCGGAGGTTCCACAGATACGCAGTATTTT.